A single TCR beta chain is shown here with its context. What it binds is unknown. This sample stems from a study of T cell responses to AZD1222 COVID-19 vaccine. Profiling relied on immunoSEQ multiplex PCR, and the TCRdb table lists in-frame clones only, not all of them. The sample holds more than 140,000 clones, about 91% seen once. The study, taken as a whole, reports: Following two doses of AZD1222, Spike-specific TCR breadth and depth rose.

The CDR3 is made up of 14 amino acids. Trimming left V 5 bases short and J 4 bases short, with 13 bases between. The germline V gene has CDR1 SGHTA and CDR2 FQGNSA. The sample consisted of peripheral blood, taken on day 0 of MenACWY control vaccination. This chain uses TRBV7-2 with TRBJ2-3, with D tentatively TRBD2 (5 bases). The source of this sequence is an adult in good health. CDR3 residues: CASSTRSGPDTQYF. DNA for the CDR3: TGTGCCAGCAGCACTAGAAGTGGGCCAGATACGCAGTATTTT.